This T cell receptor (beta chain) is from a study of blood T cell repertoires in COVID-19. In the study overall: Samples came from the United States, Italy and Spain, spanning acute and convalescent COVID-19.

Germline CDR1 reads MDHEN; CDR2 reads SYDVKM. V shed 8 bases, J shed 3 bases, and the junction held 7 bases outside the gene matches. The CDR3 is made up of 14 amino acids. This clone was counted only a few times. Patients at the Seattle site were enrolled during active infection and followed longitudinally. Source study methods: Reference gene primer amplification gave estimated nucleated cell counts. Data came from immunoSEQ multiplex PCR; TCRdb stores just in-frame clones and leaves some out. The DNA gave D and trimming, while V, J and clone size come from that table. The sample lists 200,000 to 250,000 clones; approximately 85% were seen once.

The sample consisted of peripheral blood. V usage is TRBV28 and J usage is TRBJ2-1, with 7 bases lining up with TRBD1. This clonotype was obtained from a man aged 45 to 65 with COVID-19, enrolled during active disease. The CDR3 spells CASWDRRLYNEQFF. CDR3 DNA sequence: TGTGCCAGCTGGGACAGAAGACTCTACAATGAGCAGTTCTTC.